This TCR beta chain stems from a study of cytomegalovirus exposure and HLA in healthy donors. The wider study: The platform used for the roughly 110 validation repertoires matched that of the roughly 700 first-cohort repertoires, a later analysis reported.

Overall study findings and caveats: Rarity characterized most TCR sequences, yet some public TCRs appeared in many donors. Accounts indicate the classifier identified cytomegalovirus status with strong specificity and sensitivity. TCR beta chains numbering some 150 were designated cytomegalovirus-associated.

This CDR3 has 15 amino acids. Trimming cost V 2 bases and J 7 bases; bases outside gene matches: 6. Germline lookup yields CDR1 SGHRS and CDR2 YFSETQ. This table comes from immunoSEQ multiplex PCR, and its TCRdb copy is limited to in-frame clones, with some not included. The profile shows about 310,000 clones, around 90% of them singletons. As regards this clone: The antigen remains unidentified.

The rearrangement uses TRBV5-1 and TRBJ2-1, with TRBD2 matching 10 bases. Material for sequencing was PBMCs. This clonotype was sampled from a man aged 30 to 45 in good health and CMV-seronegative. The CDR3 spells CASSLRPGLANEQFF. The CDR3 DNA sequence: TGCGCCAGCAGCTTAAGACCGGGACTAGCGAATGAGCAGTTCTTC.